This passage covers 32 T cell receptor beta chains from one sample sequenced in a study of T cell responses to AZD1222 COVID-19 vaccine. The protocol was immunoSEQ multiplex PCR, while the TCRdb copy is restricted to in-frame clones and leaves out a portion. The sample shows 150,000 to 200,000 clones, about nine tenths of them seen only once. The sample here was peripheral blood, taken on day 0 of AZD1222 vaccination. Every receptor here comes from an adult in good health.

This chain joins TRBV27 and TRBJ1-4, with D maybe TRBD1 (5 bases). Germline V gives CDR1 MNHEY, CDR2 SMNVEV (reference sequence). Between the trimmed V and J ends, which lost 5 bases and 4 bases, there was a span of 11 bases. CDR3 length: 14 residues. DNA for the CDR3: TGTGCCAGCAGTCTAGGGGCCTTTAATGAAAAACTGTTTTTT. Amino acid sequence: CASSLGAFNEKLFF.

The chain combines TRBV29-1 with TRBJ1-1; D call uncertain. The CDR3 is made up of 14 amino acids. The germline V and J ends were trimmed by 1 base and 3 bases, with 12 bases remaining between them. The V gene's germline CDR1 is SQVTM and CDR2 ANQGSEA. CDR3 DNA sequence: TGCAGCGTTGAAGGGGCAGCCACCTACACTGAAGCTTTCTTT. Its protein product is CSVEGAATYTEAFF. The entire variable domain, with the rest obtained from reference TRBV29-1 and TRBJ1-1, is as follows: SAVISQKPSRDICQRGTSLTIQCQVDSQVTMMFWYRQQPGQSLTLIATANQGSEATYESGFVIDKFPISRPNLTFSTLTVSNMSPEDSSIYLCSVEGAATYTEAFFGQGTRLTVV.

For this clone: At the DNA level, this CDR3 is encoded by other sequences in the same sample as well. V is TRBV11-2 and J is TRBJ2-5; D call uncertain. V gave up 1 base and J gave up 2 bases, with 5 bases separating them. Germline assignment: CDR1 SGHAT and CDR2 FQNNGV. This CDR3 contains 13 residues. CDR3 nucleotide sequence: TGTGCCAGCAGCTTAGGGGGACAAGAGACCCAGTACTTC. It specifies CASSLGGQETQYF.

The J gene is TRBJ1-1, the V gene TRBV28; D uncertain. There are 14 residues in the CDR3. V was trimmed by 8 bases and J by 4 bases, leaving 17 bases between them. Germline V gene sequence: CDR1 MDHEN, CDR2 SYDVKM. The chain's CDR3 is CASSPGLEGTEAFF. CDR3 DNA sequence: TGTGCCAGCTCCCCGGGCCTGGAGGGCACTGAAGCTTTCTTT. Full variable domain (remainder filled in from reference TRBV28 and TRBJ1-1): DVKVTQSSRYLVKRTGEKVFLECVQDMDHENMFWYRQDPGLGLRLIYFSYDVKMKEKGDIPEGYSVSREKKERFSLILESASTNQTSMYLCASSPGLEGTEAFFGQGTRLTVV.

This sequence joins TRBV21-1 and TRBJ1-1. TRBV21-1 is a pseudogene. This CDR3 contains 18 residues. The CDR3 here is CASWRRREVNHMNTEAFF. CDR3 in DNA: TGTGCCAGCTGGAGAAGGAGGGAGGTTAATCACATGAACACTGAAGCTTTCTTT.

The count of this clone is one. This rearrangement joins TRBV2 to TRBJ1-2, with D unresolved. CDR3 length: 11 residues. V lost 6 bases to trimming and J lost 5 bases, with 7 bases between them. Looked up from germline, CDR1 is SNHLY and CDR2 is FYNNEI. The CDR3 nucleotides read TGTGCCAGCAGGGCCCGTTATGGCTACACCTTC. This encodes CASRARYGYTF.

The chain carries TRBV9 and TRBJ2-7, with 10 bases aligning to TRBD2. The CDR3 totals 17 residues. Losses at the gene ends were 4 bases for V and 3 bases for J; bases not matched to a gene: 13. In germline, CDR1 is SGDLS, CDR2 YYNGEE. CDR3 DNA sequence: TGTGCCAGCAGCTCAAGTAAACTTAGCGGGGGGAGCTACGAGCAGTACTTC. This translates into CASSSSKLSGGSYEQYF.

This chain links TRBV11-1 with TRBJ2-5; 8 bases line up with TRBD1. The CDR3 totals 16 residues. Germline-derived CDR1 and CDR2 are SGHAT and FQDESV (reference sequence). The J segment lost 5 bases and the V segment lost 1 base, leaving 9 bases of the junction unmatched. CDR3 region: CASSLVGWTGMETQYF. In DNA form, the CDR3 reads TGTGCCAGCAGCTTAGTAGGGTGGACAGGGATGGAGACCCAGTACTTC.

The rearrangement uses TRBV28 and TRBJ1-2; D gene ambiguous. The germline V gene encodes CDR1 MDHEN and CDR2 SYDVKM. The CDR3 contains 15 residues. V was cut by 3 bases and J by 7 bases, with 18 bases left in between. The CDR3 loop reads CASSFSPGYLLGYTF. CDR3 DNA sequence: TGTGCCAGCAGTTTCTCTCCGGGTTATCTCCTTGGCTACACCTTC.

CDR3 DNA: TGTGCCAGTAGTAGCGGGACGGCAAGAAATGAAAAACTGTTTTTT. It specifies CASSSGTARNEKLFF. V gene TRBV19 combines with J gene TRBJ1-4, with D possibly being TRBD1 (5 bases). Per germline, CDR1 LNHDA and CDR2 SQIVND (reference sequence). V lost 4 bases, J lost 5 bases, and 14 bases lay in between. The CDR3 covers 15 residues. The full variable domain, rest sourced from reference TRBV19 and TRBJ1-4, is DGGITQSPKYLFRKEGQNVTLSCEQNLNHDAMYWYRQDPGQGLRLIYYSQIVNDFQKGDIAEGYSVSREKKESFPLTVTSAQKNPTAFYLCASSSGTARNEKLFFGSGTQLSVL.

The CDR3 nucleotides are TGTGCCATCAGTGAGCCTGGAGGGGGTAAAACTGGAAACACCATATATTTT. As protein: CAISEPGGGKTGNTIYF. The gene calls are TRBV10-3 and TRBJ1-3, with TRBD1 as a possible D gene (6 bases). The CDR3 runs 17 residues. The germline CDR1 and CDR2 sequences are ENHRY and SYGVKD. V gave up 2 bases and J gave up 2 bases, with 16 bases separating them.

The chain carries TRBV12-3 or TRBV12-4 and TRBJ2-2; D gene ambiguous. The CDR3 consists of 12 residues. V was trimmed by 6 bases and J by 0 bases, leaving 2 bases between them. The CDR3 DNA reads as TGTGCCAGCAGAACGAACACCGGGGAGCTGTTTTTT. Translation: CASRTNTGELFF.

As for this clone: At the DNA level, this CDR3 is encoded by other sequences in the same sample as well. The CDR3 here is CASSRGTGYEQYF. CDR3 DNA sequence: TGTGCCAGCAGCCGAGGGACAGGATACGAGCAGTACTTC. The chain uses TRBV3-1 (or the pseudogene TRBV3-2) and TRBJ2-7; TRBD1 aligns across 8 bases. The CDR3 is 13 amino acids. J lost 4 bases, V lost 4 bases, and 3 bases had no gene match. Germline V gene data show CDR1 as LGHDT and CDR2 as YNNKEL (reference sequence).

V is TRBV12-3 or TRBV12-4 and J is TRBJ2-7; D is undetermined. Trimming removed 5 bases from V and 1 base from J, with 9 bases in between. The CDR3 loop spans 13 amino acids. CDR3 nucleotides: TGTGCCAGCAGTCCTACAGCATCCTACGAGCAGTACTTC. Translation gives CASSPTASYEQYF.

The CDR3 DNA sequence: TGTGCCTGGAGTGTACTTAGGCCACGAGAAAAACTGTTTTTT. As protein: CAWSVLRPREKLFF. The rearrangement uses TRBV30 and TRBJ1-4; D gene uncertain. V shed 0 bases and J shed 8 bases, with 13 bases lying between them. The length of the CDR3 is 14 residues. CDR1 and CDR2 from the germline V gene are GTSNPN and SVGIG (reference sequence). Variable domain in full (rest from reference TRBV30 and TRBJ1-4): SQTIHQWPATLVQPVGSPLSLECTVEGTSNPNLYWYRQAAGRGLQLLFYSVGIGQISSEVPQNLSASRPQDRQFILSSKKLLLSDSGFYLCAWSVLRPREKLFFGSGTQLSVL.

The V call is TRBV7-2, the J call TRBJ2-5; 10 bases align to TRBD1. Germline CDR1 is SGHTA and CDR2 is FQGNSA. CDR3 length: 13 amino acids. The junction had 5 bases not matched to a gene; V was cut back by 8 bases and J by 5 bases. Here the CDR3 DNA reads TGTGCCAGCTCGCGGGGACAGGGGGAGACCCAGTACTTC. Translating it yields CASSRGQGETQYF.

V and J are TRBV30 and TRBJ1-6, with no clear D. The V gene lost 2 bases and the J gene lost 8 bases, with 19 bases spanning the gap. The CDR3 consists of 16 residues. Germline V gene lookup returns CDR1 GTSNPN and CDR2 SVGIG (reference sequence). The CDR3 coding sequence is TGTGCCTGGAGTTCCGGCCCCGCCCCTGGGGATTCACCCCTCCACTTT. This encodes CAWSSGPAPGDSPLHF.

DNA for the CDR3: TGTGCCACCAGCAGTGCCCCCGCTGGAAACACCATATATTTT. It codes for CATSSAPAGNTIYF. The V and J genes are TRBV15 and TRBJ1-3; no firm D call. The CDR3 is 14 amino acids. With 3 bases removed from V and 2 bases from J, the gap between germline ends came to 8 bases. Germline assignment: CDR1 LNHNV and CDR2 YYDKDF (reference sequence).

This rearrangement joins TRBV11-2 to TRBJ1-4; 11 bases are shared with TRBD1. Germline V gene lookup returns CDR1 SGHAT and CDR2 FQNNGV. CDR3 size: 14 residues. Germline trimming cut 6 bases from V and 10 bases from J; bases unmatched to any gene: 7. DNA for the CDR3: TGTGCCAGCAGTTCGGACAGGGGGCTAGGAAAACTGTTTTTT. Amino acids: CASSSDRGLGKLFF.

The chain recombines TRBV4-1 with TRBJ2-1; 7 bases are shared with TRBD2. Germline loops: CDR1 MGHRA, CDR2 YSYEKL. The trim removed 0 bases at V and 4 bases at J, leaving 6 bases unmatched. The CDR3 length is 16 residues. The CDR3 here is CASSQDAGGSYNEQFF. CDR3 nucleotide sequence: TGCGCCAGCAGCCAAGATGCCGGGGGGTCATACAATGAGCAGTTCTTC.

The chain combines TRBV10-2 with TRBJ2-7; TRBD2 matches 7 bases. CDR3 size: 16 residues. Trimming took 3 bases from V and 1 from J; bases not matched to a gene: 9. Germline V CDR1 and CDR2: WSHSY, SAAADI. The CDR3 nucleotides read TGCGCCAGCAGTGATATTGGCGGGAGAGGTTCCTACGAGCAGTACTTC. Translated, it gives CASSDIGGRGSYEQYF.

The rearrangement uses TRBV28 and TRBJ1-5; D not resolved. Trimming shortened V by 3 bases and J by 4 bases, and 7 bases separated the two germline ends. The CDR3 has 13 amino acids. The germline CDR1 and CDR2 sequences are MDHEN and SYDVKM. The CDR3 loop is CASSFHGNQPQHF. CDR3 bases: TGTGCCAGCAGTTTCCATGGGAATCAGCCCCAGCATTTT.

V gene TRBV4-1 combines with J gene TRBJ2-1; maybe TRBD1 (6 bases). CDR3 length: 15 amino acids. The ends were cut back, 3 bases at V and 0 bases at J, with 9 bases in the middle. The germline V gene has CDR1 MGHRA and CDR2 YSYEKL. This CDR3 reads CASSQTGSSYNEQFF. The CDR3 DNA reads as TGCGCCAGCAGCCAGACAGGAAGCTCCTACAATGAGCAGTTCTTC.

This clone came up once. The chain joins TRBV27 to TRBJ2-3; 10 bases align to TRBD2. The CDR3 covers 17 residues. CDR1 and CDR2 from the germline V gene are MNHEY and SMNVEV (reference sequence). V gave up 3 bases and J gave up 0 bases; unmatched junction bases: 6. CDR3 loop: CASSFLTSGTSTDTQYF. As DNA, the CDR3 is TGTGCCAGCAGTTTTCTTACTAGCGGGACTAGCACAGATACGCAGTATTTT.

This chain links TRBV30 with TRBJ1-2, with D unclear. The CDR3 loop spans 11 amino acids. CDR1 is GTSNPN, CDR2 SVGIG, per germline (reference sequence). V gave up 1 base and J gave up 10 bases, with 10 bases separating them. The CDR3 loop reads CAWSDEGFYTF. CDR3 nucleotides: TGTGCCTGGAGTGATGAGGGTTTCTACACCTTC. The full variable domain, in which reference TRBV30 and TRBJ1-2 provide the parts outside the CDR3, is SQTIHQWPATLVQPVGSPLSLECTVEGTSNPNLYWYRQAAGRGLQLLFYSVGIGQISSEVPQNLSASRPQDRQFILSSKKLLLSDSGFYLCAWSDEGFYTFGSGTRLTVV.

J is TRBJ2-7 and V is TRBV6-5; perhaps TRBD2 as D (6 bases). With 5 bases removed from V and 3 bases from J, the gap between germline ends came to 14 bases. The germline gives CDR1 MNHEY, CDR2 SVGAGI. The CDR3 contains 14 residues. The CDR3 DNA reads TGTGCCAGCAGTCCCGGGGGAGACATCTACGAGCAGTACTTC. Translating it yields CASSPGGDIYEQYF.

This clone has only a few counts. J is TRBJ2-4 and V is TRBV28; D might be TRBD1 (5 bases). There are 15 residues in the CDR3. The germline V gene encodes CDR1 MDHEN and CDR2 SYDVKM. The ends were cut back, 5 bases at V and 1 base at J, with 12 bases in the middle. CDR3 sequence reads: CASSGFQGAKNIQYF. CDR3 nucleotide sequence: TGTGCCAGCAGTGGTTTTCAGGGTGCCAAAAACATTCAGTACTTC.

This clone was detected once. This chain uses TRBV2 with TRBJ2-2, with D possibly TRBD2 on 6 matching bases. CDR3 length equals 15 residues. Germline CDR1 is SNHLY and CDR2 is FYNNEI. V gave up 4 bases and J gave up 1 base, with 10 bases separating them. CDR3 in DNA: TGTGCCAGCAGTGTACTAGCCCGGAACACCGGGGAGCTGTTTTTT. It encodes CASSVLARNTGELFF.

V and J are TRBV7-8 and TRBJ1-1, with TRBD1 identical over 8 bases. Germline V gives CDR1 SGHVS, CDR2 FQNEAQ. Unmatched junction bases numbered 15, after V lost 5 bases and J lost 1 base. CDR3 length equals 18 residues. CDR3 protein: CASSDDRGGLGSNTEAFF. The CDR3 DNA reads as TGTGCCAGCAGCGACGACAGGGGAGGACTAGGATCGAACACTGAAGCTTTCTTT.

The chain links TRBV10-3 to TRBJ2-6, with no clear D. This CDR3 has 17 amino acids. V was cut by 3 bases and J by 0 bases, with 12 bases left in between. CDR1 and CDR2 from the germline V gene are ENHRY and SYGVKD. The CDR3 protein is CAISDRQPSSGANVLTF. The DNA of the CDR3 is TGTGCCATCAGTGACAGGCAACCAAGCTCTGGGGCCAACGTCCTGACTTTC.

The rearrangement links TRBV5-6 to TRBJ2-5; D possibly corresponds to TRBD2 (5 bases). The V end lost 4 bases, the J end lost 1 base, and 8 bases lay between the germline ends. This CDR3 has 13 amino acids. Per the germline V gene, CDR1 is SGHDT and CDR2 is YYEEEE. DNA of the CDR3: TGTGCCAGCAGCCGGACTCTCCAAGAGACCCAGTACTTC. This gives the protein CASSRTLQETQYF.

CDR3 in amino acids: CASSPTPLRDQPQHF. The CDR3 DNA follows: TGTGCCAGCTCACCAACTCCATTAAGGGACCAGCCCCAGCATTTT. The chain joins TRBV18 to TRBJ1-5; a possible D gene is TRBD1 (5 bases). Germline values: CDR1 KGHSH, CDR2 LQKENI. The CDR3 totals 15 residues. The V end was cut by 2 bases, the J end by 7 bases, with 15 bases between. Using reference TRBV18 and TRBJ1-5 for the parts outside the CDR3, the full variable domain is NAGVMQNPRHLVRRRGQEARLRCSPMKGHSHVYWYRQLPEEGLKFMVYLQKENIIDESGMPKERFSAEFPKEGPSILRIQQVVRGDSAAYFCASSPTPLRDQPQHFGDGTRLSIL.